This T cell receptor (beta chain) comes out of a study of CD8 T cells in ankylosing spondylitis. This clonotype has ten or more counts. This CDR3 has 13 amino acids. V shed 2 bases and J shed 0 bases, with 7 bases lying between them. From germline, CDR1 is DFQATT and CDR2 SNEGSKA (reference sequence). Libraries for TCR beta were made by quantitative 5'-RACE with molecular barcodes. TCRdb re-called the 5' RACE reads through MiXCR, storing one row per CDR3 protein. The sample shows 130,000 or so distinct CDR3 sequences, roughly 6.6% of them seen only once. The gene calls are TRBV20-1 and TRBJ2-5; D is unresolved. The sequenced sample was blood, either unsorted or a sorted T cell fraction (not recorded which). This clonotype was sampled from a male donor with ankylosing spondylitis or in good health (not recorded which). CDR3: CSARQVYQETQYF. The DNA for the CDR3 is TGCAGTGCTAGACAGGTTTACCAAGAGACCCAGTACTTC.